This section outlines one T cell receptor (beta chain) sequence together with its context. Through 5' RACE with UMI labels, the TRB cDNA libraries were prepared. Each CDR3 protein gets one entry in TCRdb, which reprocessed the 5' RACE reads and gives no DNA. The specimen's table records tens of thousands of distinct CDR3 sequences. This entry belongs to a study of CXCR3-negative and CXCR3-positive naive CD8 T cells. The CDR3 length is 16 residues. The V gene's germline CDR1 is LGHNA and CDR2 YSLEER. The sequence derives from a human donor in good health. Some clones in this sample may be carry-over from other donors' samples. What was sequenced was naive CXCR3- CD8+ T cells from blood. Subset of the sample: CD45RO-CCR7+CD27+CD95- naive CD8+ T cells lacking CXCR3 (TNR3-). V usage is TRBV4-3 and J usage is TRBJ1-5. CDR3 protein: CASSQGRGFESQPQHF.